These 8 T cell receptor beta chains were all obtained from the same sample, sequenced in a study of blood T cell repertoires in COVID-19. Profiling relied on immunoSEQ multiplex PCR, and the TCRdb table lists in-frame clones only, not all of them. Seen here are over 120,000 clones, about 79% observed once, and the top ten hold about 2.9%. Sequencing was carried out using peripheral blood. The receptor source for this set is a woman at least 80 years old with acute or convalescent COVID-19.

The chain has TRBV2 and TRBJ2-2; TRBD1 aligns across 7 bases. This CDR3 comprises 15 residues. CDR1 and CDR2 from the germline V gene are SNHLY and FYNNEI. Trimming removed 2 bases from V and 3 bases from J; junction bases left unmatched: 3. CDR3 in amino acids: CASSENRGYTGELFF. In DNA form, the CDR3 reads TGTGCCAGCAGTGAAAACAGGGGTTACACCGGGGAGCTGTTTTTT. Full variable domain (missing parts from reference TRBV2 and TRBJ2-2): EPEVTQTPSHQVTQMGQEVILRCVPISNHLYFYWYRQILGQKVEFLVSFYNNEISEKSEIFDDQFSVERPDGSNFTLKIRSTKLEDSAMYFCASSENRGYTGELFFGEGSRLTVL.

The rearrangement uses TRBV19 and TRBJ1-5; TRBD1 matches 10 bases. Trimming took 8 bases from V and 3 from J; bases not matched to a gene: 4. CDR3 length: 14 residues. CDR1 is LNHDA, CDR2 SQIVND, per germline (reference sequence). CDR3 sequence: CASRDRGINQPQHF. As DNA, the CDR3 is TGTGCCAGTCGGGACAGGGGAATCAATCAGCCCCAGCATTTT. Full variable domain (missing parts from reference TRBV19 and TRBJ1-5): DGGITQSPKYLFRKEGQNVTLSCEQNLNHDAMYWYRQDPGQGLRLIYYSQIVNDFQKGDIAEGYSVSREKKESFPLTVTSAQKNPTAFYLCASRDRGINQPQHFGDGTRLSIL.

The V call is TRBV3-1 (or the pseudogene TRBV3-2), the J call TRBJ1-2; D not resolved. This CDR3 has 13 amino acids. The germline V gene has CDR1 LGHDT and CDR2 YNNKEL (reference sequence). With 3 bases removed from V and 2 bases from J, the gap between germline ends came to 7 bases. The CDR3 reads CASSQEMNYGYTF. CDR3 nucleotides: TGTGCCAGCAGCCAGGAGATGAACTATGGCTACACCTTC.

The chain carries TRBV7-2 and TRBJ2-3; tentative D call: TRBD1 (6 bases). CDR3 size: 12 residues. Per germline, CDR1 SGHTA and CDR2 FQGNSA. Trimming removed 3 bases at V and 12 bases at J, with 13 bases between. CDR3 residues: CASSFGTSPQYF. CDR3 nucleotides: TGTGCCAGCAGCTTTGGGACAAGCCCCCAGTATTTT. The variable domain in full, completed from reference TRBV7-2 and TRBJ2-3, reads GAGVSQSPSNKVTEKGKDVELRCDPISGHTALYWYRQSLGQGLEFLIYFQGNSAPDKSGLPSDRFSAERTGGSVSTLTIQRTQQEDSAVYLCASSFGTSPQYFGPGTRLTVL.

This clone has a single count. The chain links TRBV7-2 to TRBJ1-2, with 7 nucleotides matching TRBD1. The germline gives CDR1 SGHTA, CDR2 FQGNSA. CDR3 size: 15 residues. Trimming at V came to 5 bases and at J to 3 bases, leaving 9 bases not matched to a gene. The DNA for the CDR3 is TGTGCCAGCAGCGCGCGGACAGGTGCTCACTATGGCTACACCTTC. Protein: CASSARTGAHYGYTF. Looking up the rest from reference TRBV7-2 and TRBJ1-2 gives the full variable domain: GAGVSQSPSNKVTEKGKDVELRCDPISGHTALYWYRQSLGQGLEFLIYFQGNSAPDKSGLPSDRFSAERTGGSVSTLTIQRTQQEDSAVYLCASSARTGAHYGYTFGSGTRLTVV.

The chain couples TRBV19 to TRBJ1-2, with 8 bases lining up with TRBD1. Losses at the gene ends were 6 bases for V and 7 bases for J; bases not matched to a gene: 10. Germline V lookup: CDR1 LNHDA, CDR2 SQIVND (reference sequence). The length of the CDR3 is 14 residues. CDR3 sequence (DNA): TGTGCCAGTAGCCCTGGGCAGGGGGCCTCTGGCTACACCTTC. Its translation: CASSPGQGASGYTF.

The V and J genes are TRBV7-9 and TRBJ1-3; D gene unclear. The length of the CDR3 is 15 residues. Germline values: CDR1 SEHNR, CDR2 FQNEAQ (reference sequence). Deletions cut 5 bases from V and 1 base from J, with 12 bases between. The CDR3: CASSIKAESGNTIYF. CDR3 in DNA: TGTGCCAGCAGCATCAAGGCGGAATCTGGAAACACCATATATTTT.

This clone was seen a handful of times. V usage is TRBV27 and J usage is TRBJ1-1; D perhaps matches TRBD1 (6 bases). The V end was cut by 9 bases, the J end by 4 bases, with 12 bases between. From germline, CDR1 is MNHEY and CDR2 SMNVEV (reference sequence). This CDR3 has 12 amino acids. The CDR3 is CASPRGSTEAFF. The CDR3 DNA reads as TGTGCCAGTCCCAGGGGTAGCACTGAAGCTTTCTTT.